The sequence of this T cell receptor (beta chain) was determined in a study of blood T cell repertoires in COVID-19. Study-level background: The origin of the acute and convalescent COVID-19 samples was the United States, Italy and Spain. Nucleic acid was either cDNA or gDNA, and it came from T cells, B-cell-depleted T cells, or PBMCs.

Trimming took 3 bases from V and 2 from J, leaving 14 bases between them. This CDR3 has 15 amino acids. Germline assignment: CDR1 KGHSH and CDR2 LQKENI. The assay was immunoSEQ multiplex PCR, and TCRdb's table has in-frame clones only and misses some. Of roughly 100,000 clones listed, around four fifths are singletons. This sequence was found in a woman older than 75 with acute or convalescent COVID-19. The sample consisted of peripheral blood. The V gene is TRBV18, the J gene TRBJ2-7; a weak D match, TRBD2 (6 bases). The CDR3 DNA is TGTGCCAGCTCACCCACCGGACTATCCCCCTACGAGCAGTACTTC. Residues: CASSPTGLSPYEQYF.